These T cell receptor beta chains were read from a single sample in a study of T cells in Graves' hyperthyroidism and ophthalmopathy. TCRdb used MiXCR to reprocess the multiplex PCR reads, holding one entry per CDR3 protein. The data hold some 740,000 distinct CDR3 sequences, with about 14% observed a single time. The material sequenced was blood. The source of these receptors is a woman younger than 35 with Graves' hyperthyroidism. Each CDR3 is given with its conserved first and last residue. D genes are given only for firm matches. Clone sizes are given selectively: once, few, many, or a class where the clone is expanded.

CDR3 protein	CDR3 DNA	V gene	J gene	clone size	D gene
CSVGQGVTAYNEQFF	TGCAGCGTAGGACAGGGGGTAACAGCCTACAATGAGCAGTTCTTC	TRBV29-1	TRBJ2-1	many	TRBD1
CASREGLAGGEQFF	TGTGCCAGCAGGGAGGGACTAGCGGGAGGCGAGCAGTTCTTC	TRBV7-2	TRBJ2-1	many	TRBD2
CASSQPGRGSYNEQFF	TGCGCCAGCAGCCAACCTGGGAGGGGCTCCTACAATGAGCAGTTCTTC	TRBV11-1	TRBJ2-1	NA	TRBD2
CASSLTHGTSDEQYF	TGCGCCAGCAGCCTCACACACGGGACTAGCGACGAGCAGTACTTC	TRBV4-1	TRBJ2-7	few	TRBD2
CASSWAGIPNEKLFF	TGTGCCAGCAGCTGGGCGGGGATCCCTAATGAAAAACTGTTTTTT	TRBV5-6	TRBJ1-4	NA	NA
CAGSSGNNQPQHF	TGTGCCGGCAGTTCAGGGAATAATCAGCCCCAGCATTTT	TRBV28	TRBJ1-5	NA	NA
CAWTPGTSGTDTQYF	TGTGCCTGGACTCCCGGGACTAGCGGCACAGATACGCAGTATTTT	TRBV30	TRBJ2-3	many	TRBD2
CSARVSGVADTQYF	TGCAGTGCTAGAGTATCGGGAGTGGCAGATACGCAGTATTTT	TRBV20-1	TRBJ2-3	many	NA
CSVQLAATNEKLFF	TGCAGCGTACAGCTCGCGGCGACTAATGAAAAACTGTTTTTT	TRBV29-1	TRBJ1-4	NA	NA
CASSSPPGQGAIETQYF	TGTGCCAGCAGCTCACCTCCGGGACAGGGGGCTATAGAGACCCAGTACTTC	TRBV7-9	TRBJ2-5	few	TRBD1
CASSISGGLGQETQYF	TGTGCCAGTAGTATATCGGGGGGCTTGGGGCAAGAGACCCAGTACTTC	TRBV19	TRBJ2-5	NA	NA
CASRGLRGAIQPQHF	TGTGCCAGCAGGGGCCTCAGGGGTGCGATTCAGCCCCAGCATTTT	TRBV2	TRBJ1-5	many	NA
CAWSVRPSNSGNTIYF	TGTGCCTGGAGTGTAAGGCCTTCGAACTCTGGAAACACCATATATTTT	TRBV30	TRBJ1-3	many	NA
CASSQGWTGSRPGELFF	TGTGCCAGCAGCCAAGGCTGGACAGGGAGTCGCCCCGGGGAGCTGTTTTTT	TRBV3-1	TRBJ2-2	many	TRBD1
CAITGTGVGEQFF	TGTGCCATCACAGGAACAGGGGTGGGCGAGCAGTTCTTC	TRBV10-3	TRBJ2-1	NA	TRBD1
CATHSRTSGSYNEQFF	TGTGCCACCCACAGTAGGACTAGCGGGAGCTACAATGAGCAGTTCTTC	TRBV28	TRBJ2-1	NA	TRBD2
CASSETGIGLYEQYF	TGTGCCAGCAGTGAGACAGGGATCGGGTTATACGAGCAGTACTTC	TRBV6-1	TRBJ2-7	many	TRBD1
CATSEETSTDTQYF	TGTGCCACCAGTGAGGAGACTAGCACAGATACGCAGTATTTT	TRBV24-1	TRBJ2-3	NA	NA
CAISGDRGYNGYTF	TGTGCCATCAGTGGGGACAGGGGATATAATGGCTACACCTTC	TRBV10-3	TRBJ1-2	few	TRBD1
CASSYGRRAQLLNEQYF	TGTGCCAGCAGTTATGGCCGCAGGGCTCAACTACTAAACGAGCAGTACTTC	TRBV6-5	TRBJ2-7	NA	NA
CASSLAGQGGETQYF	TGTGCCAGCAGCTTAGCGGGACAGGGTGGTGAGACCCAGTACTTC	TRBV7-9	TRBJ2-5	many	TRBD1
CASSGLTVSSYNEQFF	TGTGCCAGCAGTGGCCTGACAGTTAGCTCCTACAATGAGCAGTTCTTC	TRBV27	TRBJ2-1	NA	NA
CASSPKARSQGAEAFF	TGTGCCAGCAGCCCCAAAGCCAGATCTCAGGGGGCTGAAGCTTTCTTT	TRBV7-8	TRBJ1-1	NA	TRBD1
CSARDRRQGLNEQYF	TGCAGTGCTAGAGATCGAAGACAGGGGTTGAACGAGCAGTACTTC	TRBV20-1	TRBJ2-7	many	TRBD1
CSARSTSGTVNEKLFF	TGCAGTGCTAGATCTACCTCCGGGACAGTTAATGAAAAACTGTTTTTT	TRBV20-1	TRBJ1-4	NA	TRBD1
CASIPTGLAGTFDPTDTQYF	TGTGCCAGCATCCCGACGGGACTAGCGGGAACCTTTGATCCGACAGATACGCAGTATTTT	TRBV5-4	TRBJ2-3	NA	TRBD2
CASSLRTGYDQPQHF	TGTGCCAGCAGTTTACGAACAGGGTACGATCAGCCCCAGCATTTT	TRBV27	TRBJ1-5	NA	NA